The sequence of this TCR beta chain was determined in a study of cytomegalovirus exposure and HLA in healthy donors. Study-wide context: Earlier work reported 117 million unique TCR beta sequences from about 180 million T cells.

Researchers ran the PCR with 60 Vbeta and 13 Jbeta primers. In the original processing: Later work found about 80 million unique TCR beta chains, with approximately 12 million shared. TCRdb's table, derived via immunoSEQ multiplex PCR, lists solely in-frame clones and lacks some. V, J and clone size reflect that table, while D and trimming were determined from the DNA. Of fewer than 120,000 clones detected, nearly 80% appear once; the ten largest clones hold under 1.5%. This CDR3 is 14 amino acids long. The V gene's germline CDR1 is SGHTA and CDR2 FQGNSA. Losses at the gene ends were 5 bases for V and 8 bases for J; bases not matched to a gene: 10.

The sequenced material came from PBMCs. This sequence joins TRBV7-2 and TRBJ1-2; 8 positions match TRBD1. The origin of this receptor is a woman aged 25 to 45 in good health and CMV-seronegative. The CDR3: CASSGTGTGKGYTF. The DNA of the CDR3 is TGTGCCAGCAGCGGGACCGGGACAGGAAAAGGCTACACCTTC.